The entry below describes one T cell receptor (beta chain). Its antigen is undetermined. This entry is derived from a study of T cells in narcolepsy. The V gene's germline CDR1 is DFQATT and CDR2 SNEGSKA (reference sequence). The CDR3 runs 11 residues. V lost 0 bases to trimming and J lost 4 bases, with 4 bases between them. The method was immunoSEQ multiplex PCR; TCRdb's version includes in-frame clones alone and lacks a portion of them. The sample holds 20,000 to 30,000 clones; about four fifths are singletons and the top ten take roughly 0.7%. Study outcomes and limitations: Reportedly, autoreactive clonotypes were serially detected in patients' blood but not controls'. Comparing one patient's CSF and blood CD4+ clonotypes highlighted HCRT- and TRIB2-specific autoreactive clonotypes.

This TCR was recovered from a human donor with narcolepsy. The sequencing input was CD45RA- memory CD4+ T cells from PBMCs. The rearrangement uses TRBV20-1 and TRBJ2-7; D remains ambiguous. CDR3 sequence: CSARDVYEQYF. The CDR3 nucleotides read TGCAGTGCTAGAGATGTATACGAGCAGTACTTC.